What follows are 17 T cell receptor beta chains derived from one specimen sequenced in a study of blood T cell repertoires in COVID-19. The method was immunoSEQ multiplex PCR; TCRdb's version includes in-frame clones alone and lacks a portion of them. The sample includes approximately 210,000 clones, more than 70% seen only once; the top ten take 4.3%. The sequenced material came from PBMCs or T cells enriched from blood (not recorded which). Receptor source: a man aged 25-40 years with acute COVID-19.

This clone was seen more than once but under ten times. V gene TRBV7-2 combines with J gene TRBJ2-5; D is ambiguous. Germline CDR1 is SGHTA and CDR2 is FQGNSA. V was clipped by 5 bases and J by 5 bases, with 6 bases between them. The CDR3 length is 11 residues. For the CDR3, the DNA is TGTGCCAGCAGCCTCCAGGAGACCCAGTACTTC. It codes for CASSLQETQYF.

The chain combines TRBV6-5 with TRBJ1-5; 9 positions match TRBD1. The CDR3 consists of 15 residues. V shed 6 bases and J 4 bases; nucleotides not matched to a gene: 7. Germline CDR1 reads MNHEY; CDR2 reads SVGAGI. CDR3 in amino acids: CASSPQGAENQPQHF. The CDR3 DNA reads as TGTGCCAGCAGCCCACAGGGGGCGGAAAATCAGCCCCAGCATTTT.

This chain uses TRBV6-5 with TRBJ1-5; D is perhaps TRBD1 (6 bases). Trimming removed 0 bases from V and 5 bases from J, with 11 bases in between. Germline V gives CDR1 MNHEY, CDR2 SVGAGI. The CDR3 totals 15 residues. The DNA for the CDR3 is TGTGCCAGCAGTTACTCGACGGGGGGCCATCAGCCCCAGCATTTT. This gives the protein CASSYSTGGHQPQHF.

The V and J genes are TRBV28 and TRBJ1-2, with D possibly being TRBD1 (6 bases). Trimming took off 8 bases at V and 8 bases at J, with 15 bases between the two ends. Germline V gives CDR1 MDHEN, CDR2 SYDVKM. CDR3 length: 12 amino acids. DNA for the CDR3: TGTGCCAGCGTTTCGGGACACGGGGGCTACACCTTC. It yields the protein CASVSGHGGYTF.

This sequence joins TRBV3-1 (or the pseudogene TRBV3-2) and TRBJ1-3; 8 bases match TRBD1. Germline CDR1 LGHDT, CDR2 YNNKEL (reference sequence). This CDR3 comprises 16 residues. Trimming at V came to 4 bases and at J to 2 bases, leaving 7 bases not matched to a gene. Here the CDR3 reads CASSRPTGAAGNTIYF. DNA of the CDR3: TGTGCCAGCAGCCGCCCGACAGGGGCAGCTGGAAACACCATATATTTT.

This clone was recorded a few times. This chain uses TRBV7-9 with TRBJ2-3; 11 nucleotides agree with TRBD2. Trimming cost V 4 bases and J 8 bases; bases outside gene matches: 20. The CDR3 consists of 19 residues. The V gene's germline CDR1 is SEHNR and CDR2 FQNEAQ (reference sequence). In nucleotides, the CDR3 is TGTGCCAGCAGCTCAACGAGGAATAGCGGGGGGGCCCCCTGGGGTACGCAGTATTTT. Translating gives CASSSTRNSGGAPWGTQYF.

V usage is TRBV7-2 and J usage is TRBJ1-1; D is unresolved. Germline V gene sequence: CDR1 SGHTA, CDR2 FQGNSA. The CDR3 extends over 14 amino acids. The V end was cut by 7 bases, the J end by 1 base, with 13 bases between. CDR3 amino acids: CASTLGGSNTEAFF. The CDR3 DNA reads as TGTGCCAGCACCCTAGGAGGGTCGAACACTGAAGCTTTCTTT.

The gene calls are TRBV28 and TRBJ1-1; D is perhaps TRBD1 (6 bases). The CDR3 has 15 residues. V lost 7 bases, J lost 4 bases, and 19 bases lay in between. Germline-derived CDR1 and CDR2 are MDHEN and SYDVKM. As DNA, the CDR3 is TGTGCCAGCACCTCGCAGGGGTTTGTCGGCACTGAAGCTTTCTTT. Protein: CASTSQGFVGTEAFF.

The rearrangement joins TRBV5-5 to TRBJ2-3; D possibly corresponds to TRBD1 (5 bases). The V end lost 1 base, the J end lost 1 base, and 13 bases lay between the germline ends. Per the germline V gene, CDR1 is SGHKS and CDR2 is YYEKEE (reference sequence). The CDR3 has 16 residues. The CDR3 DNA reads TGTGCCAGCAGCTTGACCGCTGGGGCGGGCACAGATACGCAGTATTTT. Translation gives CASSLTAGAGTDTQYF.

The CDR3 here is CTSSQWVLSGGSGELFF. As DNA, the CDR3 is TGCACCAGCAGCCAATGGGTTCTTAGCGGGGGTTCCGGGGAGCTGTTTTTT. V and J are TRBV1 and TRBJ2-2; the table's D call of TRBD2 was not tested on the DNA. TRBV1 is a known pseudogene. This CDR3 is 17 amino acids long.

This rearrangement joins TRBV6-6 to TRBJ1-6; tentative D call: TRBD1 (6 bases). Trimming cost V 5 bases and J 8 bases, with 16 bases left between them. Germline CDR1 is MNHNY and CDR2 is SVGAGI (reference sequence). This CDR3 is built from 15 residues. The CDR3 spells CASSNRQGKDSPLHF. CDR3 coding DNA: TGTGCCAGCAGTAATAGGCAGGGGAAGGATTCACCCCTCCACTTT.

This chain connects TRBV7-2 to TRBJ2-1; no firm D call. Looked up from germline, CDR1 is SGHTA and CDR2 is FQGNSA. The CDR3 totals 15 residues. V was pared by 5 bases and J by 2 bases, with 13 bases between. CDR3 amino acids: CASSLGPGPYNEQFF. Here the CDR3 DNA reads TGTGCCAGCAGCCTGGGCCCTGGTCCCTACAATGAGCAGTTCTTC. Filled out from reference TRBV7-2 and TRBJ2-1, the complete variable domain reads GAGVSQSPSNKVTEKGKDVELRCDPISGHTALYWYRQSLGQGLEFLIYFQGNSAPDKSGLPSDRFSAERTGGSVSTLTIQRTQQEDSAVYLCASSLGPGPYNEQFFGPGTRLTVL.

This clone has just a few counts. V and J are TRBV2 and TRBJ1-2, with D maybe TRBD1 (5 bases). V was trimmed by 11 bases and J by 0 bases, leaving 16 bases between them. The length of the CDR3 is 14 residues. Germline V CDR1 and CDR2: SNHLY, FYNNEI. CDR3 in amino acids: CAGGVSGTNYGYTF. CDR3 sequence (DNA): TGTGCCGGAGGGGTTTCAGGGACTAACTATGGCTACACCTTC.

This chain joins TRBV19 and TRBJ2-5, with D possibly being TRBD2 (5 bases). This CDR3 is built from 15 residues. The V end was cut by 3 bases, the J end by 2 bases, with 13 bases between. Germline V gene sequence: CDR1 LNHDA, CDR2 SQIVND (reference sequence). The DNA for the CDR3 is TGTGCCAGTAGTATCGGACTTGGGGTACAAGAGACCCAGTACTTC. Translation: CASSIGLGVQETQYF.

The chain carries TRBV30 and TRBJ2-2; TRBD2 might be the D (6 bases). The V gene's germline CDR1 is GTSNPN and CDR2 SVGIG (reference sequence). V was pared by 2 bases and J by 0 bases, with 16 bases between. The CDR3 length is 17 residues. The CDR3 DNA reads TGTGCCTGGAGTCTTTCTTCGGGGGTTGCGAACACCGGGGAGCTGTTTTTT. This translates into CAWSLSSGVANTGELFF.

This clone was counted once. The chain couples TRBV20-1 to TRBJ2-7, with a possible D match to TRBD1 (5 bases). Trimming cost V 6 bases and J 3 bases, with 9 bases left between them. Germline-derived CDR1 and CDR2 are DFQATT and SNEGSKA (reference sequence). This CDR3 has 11 amino acids. The CDR3: CSAQGDYEQYF. CDR3 bases: TGCAGTGCCCAAGGGGACTACGAGCAGTACTTC.

About this clone itself: Other DNA sequences in this specimen translate into the identical CDR3. The gene calls are TRBV12-3 or TRBV12-4 and TRBJ1-1, with unresolved D. The CDR3 has 13 amino acids. The V gene lost 3 bases and the J gene lost 1 base, with 6 bases spanning the gap. The CDR3 region has the DNA TGTGCCAGCAGTTTGGGAGGGAACACTGAAGCTTTCTTT. Protein sequence: CASSLGGNTEAFF.